Each of the 29 T cell receptor beta chains below was sequenced from the same sample in a study of blood T cell repertoires in COVID-19. The data were produced by immunoSEQ multiplex PCR, yet TCRdb's version contains in-frame clones alone and is incomplete. The table lists 200,000 to 250,000 clones, 90% of them singletons. Input material: PBMCs or T cells enriched from blood (not recorded which). The receptors originated from a man younger than 45 who had been exposed to COVID-19.

This chain links TRBV4-1 with TRBJ2-7; D is undetermined. The V gene lost 1 base and the J gene lost 6 bases, with 10 bases spanning the gap. CDR3 length equals 13 residues. Germline CDR1 MGHRA, CDR2 YSYEKL. The CDR3 protein is CASSQVPAGEQYF. CDR3 nucleotide sequence: TGCGCCAGCAGCCAAGTACCCGCCGGCGAGCAGTACTTC.

This chain uses TRBV10-2 with TRBJ2-2; TRBD2 matches at 8 bases. V shed 6 bases and J 6 bases; nucleotides not matched to a gene: 3. This CDR3 has 13 residues. Germline lookup yields CDR1 WSHSY and CDR2 SAAADI. The CDR3, as DNA: TGCGCCAGCAGCGGGGGGGCCCCCGGGGAGCTGTTTTTT. Protein: CASSGGAPGELFF.

The J gene is TRBJ2-3, the V gene TRBV7-9, with TRBD2 matching over 8 bases. Germline V CDR1 and CDR2: SEHNR, FQNEAQ (reference sequence). There are 16 residues in the CDR3. J lost 5 bases, V lost 2 bases, and 9 bases had no gene match. The DNA for the CDR3 is TGTGCCAGCAGCTTACTGGCGGGGGGCCGTGGAGATACGCAGTATTTT. Translated: CASSLLAGGRGDTQYF.

V usage is TRBV9 and J usage is TRBJ1-6; D may be TRBD1 (5 bases). The germline V gene encodes CDR1 SGDLS and CDR2 YYNGEE. V lost 3 bases to trimming and J lost 7 bases, with 14 bases between them. This CDR3 region has 15 residues. CDR3 protein: CASSAYTGGNSPLHF. Here the CDR3 DNA reads TGTGCCAGCAGCGCGTACACCGGGGGGAATTCACCCCTCCACTTT.

The rearrangement links TRBV14 to TRBJ1-4; 10 bases are a match to TRBD1. The germline gives CDR1 SGHDN, CDR2 FVKESK. J lost 2 bases, V lost 5 bases, and 8 bases had no gene match. The CDR3 sequence is 17 residues long. The CDR3, as DNA: TGTGCCAGCAGCTTGGGACAGGGGTTTGTGACTAATGAAAAACTGTTTTTT. Translating it yields CASSLGQGFVTNEKLFF.

The chain recombines TRBV24-1 with TRBJ2-3; 12 bases align to TRBD1. CDR3 length equals 15 residues. Germline-derived CDR1 and CDR2 are KGHDR and SFDVKD. Trimming cost V 4 bases and J 8 bases; bases outside gene matches: 6. In nucleotides, the CDR3 is TGTGCCACCAGTGAACCGGGACAGGGGGCTATTACGCAGTATTTT. The encoded protein is CATSEPGQGAITQYF.

The V call is TRBV11-3, the J call TRBJ2-1, with D tentatively TRBD2 (6 bases). The ends were cut back, 1 base at V and 8 bases at J, with 12 bases in the middle. Germline V gives CDR1 SGHNT, CDR2 YENEEA. The length of the CDR3 is 14 residues. Here the CDR3 DNA reads TGTGCCAGCAGCTTAGTTAGCGGAGCGGATGAGCAGTTCTTC. This translates into CASSLVSGADEQFF.

The chain joins TRBV15 to TRBJ2-2; 10 bases are shared with TRBD2. The CDR3 length is 16 residues. The ends lost 1 base at V and 4 bases at J; junction bases unmatched: 3. Per germline, CDR1 LNHNV and CDR2 YYDKDF (reference sequence). CDR3 loop: CATSRVTSGPTGELFF. The CDR3 DNA reads as TGTGCCACCAGCAGAGTGACTAGCGGGCCCACCGGGGAGCTGTTTTTT.

About this clone itself: This same CDR3 is encoded by further DNA sequences in the sample. The chain is built from TRBV9 and TRBJ1-5; the D gene is possibly TRBD1 (6 bases). The CDR3 length is 14 residues. Trimming took 0 bases from V and 2 from J, leaving 6 bases between them. Germline CDR1 reads SGDLS; CDR2 reads YYNGEE. CDR3 in amino acids: CASSVAGGNQPQHF. The CDR3 nucleotides are TGTGCCAGCAGCGTAGCAGGGGGCAATCAGCCCCAGCATTTT.

The rearrangement joins TRBV6-1 to TRBJ2-2, with 9 bases identical to TRBD2. J gave up 6 bases and V 3 bases, and 2 bases lay outside the gene matches. The V gene's germline CDR1 is MNHNS and CDR2 SASEGT. The CDR3 spans 14 residues. The CDR3 loop reads CASSDGGGAGELFF. CDR3 nucleotide sequence: TGTGCCAGCAGTGATGGCGGGGGGGCCGGGGAGCTGTTTTTT.

A single count supports this clone. The chain joins TRBV27 to TRBJ1-2; 7 bases match TRBD1. The CDR3 is 14 residues long. CDR1 and CDR2 (germline): MNHEY, SMNVEV (reference sequence). The junction had 12 bases not matched to a gene; V was cut back by 7 bases and J by 7 bases. The CDR3 reads CASTSIQGIGGYTF. The CDR3 nucleotides are TGTGCCAGCACCTCTATACAGGGGATAGGTGGCTACACCTTC.

This clone showed up just a few times. The CDR3 DNA is TGTGCCAGCAGCTTATCGGGGTCCGGCTCCTACGAGCAGTACTTC. As protein: CASSLSGSGSYEQYF. This chain joins TRBV11-3 and TRBJ2-7; D is possibly TRBD2 (5 bases). Germline V lookup: CDR1 SGHNT, CDR2 YENEEA. The CDR3 covers 15 residues. The V end lost 2 bases, the J end lost 0 bases, and 11 bases lay between the germline ends.

The rearrangement uses TRBV7-8 and TRBJ2-3; D could derive from TRBD1 or TRBD2 (6 bases each). CDR1 is SGHVS and CDR2 is FQNEAQ in the germline V gene. V shed 5 bases and J shed 5 bases, with 17 bases lying between them. This CDR3 comprises 15 residues. The CDR3 spells CASSRGPTPVDTQYF. CDR3 nucleotides: TGTGCCAGCAGCCGGGGGCCCACCCCAGTAGATACGCAGTATTTT.

This chain uses TRBV10-2 with TRBJ2-3, with 9 bases that match TRBD2. V was clipped by 8 bases and J by 5 bases; unmatched bases: 26. Per germline, CDR1 WSHSY and CDR2 SAAADI. This CDR3 is 20 amino acids long. CDR3: CASGPGGGAMVRSAVDTQYF. The DNA of the CDR3 is TGCGCCAGCGGTCCGGGCGGGGGGGCAATGGTTAGATCCGCGGTAGATACGCAGTATTTT.

The chain joins TRBV3-1 (or the pseudogene TRBV3-2) to TRBJ1-6, with no clear D. The CDR3 consists of 15 residues. Germline V gives CDR1 LGHDT, CDR2 YNNKEL (reference sequence). V was pared by 1 base and J by 2 bases, with 6 bases between. The CDR3 loop is CASSQGTAYNSPLHF. The CDR3 DNA is TGTGCCAGCAGCCAAGGCACAGCCTATAATTCACCCCTCCACTTT.

The chain joins TRBV5-1 to TRBJ1-6; D ambiguous. Germline V lookup: CDR1 SGHRS, CDR2 YFSETQ. Deletions cut 4 bases from V and 7 bases from J, with 18 bases between. This CDR3 spans 16 amino acids. CDR3 amino acids: CASSRESWGANSPLHF. CDR3 coding DNA: TGCGCCAGCAGCCGGGAAAGTTGGGGAGCAAATTCACCCCTCCACTTT. Drawing the rest from reference TRBV5-1 and TRBJ1-6, the complete variable domain is KAGVTQTPRYLIKTRGQQVTLSCSPISGHRSVSWYQQTPGQGLQFLFEYFSETQRNKGNFPGRFSGRQFSNSRSEMNVSTLELGDSALYLCASSRESWGANSPLHFGNGTRLTVT.

The V gene is TRBV6-2 or TRBV6-3, the J gene TRBJ2-3, with 9 nucleotides matching TRBD2. Trimming at V came to 5 bases and at J to 6 bases, leaving 12 bases not matched to a gene. Germline V gene sequence: CDR1 MNHEY, CDR2 SVGEGT. The CDR3 extends over 16 amino acids. The CDR3 DNA follows: TGTGCCAGCAGTACTACCGGGACTAGCCCACGGGATACGCAGTATTTT. Translated, it gives CASSTTGTSPRDTQYF.

The V call is TRBV3-1 (or the pseudogene TRBV3-2), the J call TRBJ1-3, with unresolved D. CDR1 and CDR2 from the germline V gene are LGHDT and YNNKEL (reference sequence). V dropped 1 base and J dropped 2 bases, with 12 bases sitting between them. The CDR3 is 16 residues long. CDR3 sequence reads: CASSQGGFGPGNTIYF. The CDR3 DNA sequence: TGTGCCAGCAGCCAAGGAGGGTTCGGTCCTGGAAACACCATATATTTT.

The chain links TRBV13 to TRBJ2-1; 7 bases map to TRBD2. J gave up 6 bases and V 3 bases, and 11 bases lay outside the gene matches. CDR3 length: 16 amino acids. Germline V gene lookup returns CDR1 PRHDT and CDR2 FYEKMQ (reference sequence). Here the CDR3 reads CASSFLGGTDSNEQFF. CDR3 DNA: TGTGCCAGCAGCTTTTTGGGGGGGACTGACTCCAATGAGCAGTTCTTC.

The rearrangement links TRBV29-1 to TRBJ1-2; D might be TRBD1 (5 bases). With 3 bases removed from V and 6 bases from J, the gap between germline ends came to 11 bases. CDR1 SQVTM and CDR2 ANQGSEA come from the germline V gene. There are 12 residues in the CDR3. The CDR3 is CSVDWGVDGYTF. CDR3 DNA sequence: TGCAGCGTTGATTGGGGGGTTGATGGCTACACCTTC.

V is TRBV5-1 and J is TRBJ1-2; D perhaps matches TRBD1 (6 bases). V dropped 5 bases and J dropped 4 bases, with 15 bases sitting between them. This CDR3 contains 14 residues. Germline V gene lookup returns CDR1 SGHRS and CDR2 YFSETQ. CDR3 DNA sequence: TGCGCCAGCAGGGATGCGGGGGGCATCTATGGCTACACCTTC. Protein: CASRDAGGIYGYTF.

The J gene is TRBJ1-2, the V gene TRBV12-1; the D call of TRBD1 is as the table states it, not checked on the DNA. TRBV12-1 is recorded as a pseudogene. This CDR3 is 14 amino acids long. CDR3 sequence (DNA): TGTGCCAGCAGCGCCTGGACAGGGATCCTCGGCTACACCTTC. It is translated as CASSAWTGILGYTF.

This clone appeared a single time. This sequence joins TRBV7-9 and TRBJ2-7; D remains unclear. CDR1 and CDR2 (germline): SEHNR, FQNEAQ (reference sequence). The CDR3 has 14 amino acids. V was clipped by 2 bases and J by 4 bases, with 12 bases between them. In DNA form, the CDR3 reads TGTGCCAGCAGCTTACAACAGAGCCGGTACGAGCAGTACTTC. Its protein is CASSLQQSRYEQYF.

This chain connects TRBV7-2 to TRBJ1-1, with D tentatively TRBD1 (6 bases). Deletions cut 1 base from V and 1 base from J, with 13 bases between. Germline CDR1 reads SGHTA; CDR2 reads FQGNSA. This CDR3 region has 16 residues. CDR3 DNA sequence: TGTGCCAGCAGCTTAGTTCCGGGACACAAGAACACTGAAGCTTTCTTT. Translated: CASSLVPGHKNTEAFF.

The chain employs TRBV6-2 or TRBV6-3 and TRBJ1-1; TRBD1 agrees at 8 bases. The junction had 3 bases not matched to a gene; V was cut back by 5 bases and J by 4 bases. There are 13 residues in the CDR3. Germline assignment: CDR1 MNHEY and CDR2 SVGEGT. CDR3 in DNA: TGTGCCAGCAGTGGGCAGGGGGCCACTGAAGCTTTCTTT. Its translation: CASSGQGATEAFF.

The chain uses TRBV7-2 and TRBJ2-3, with a weak D call TRBD2 (6 bases). The CDR3 spans 15 residues. Looked up from germline, CDR1 is SGHTA and CDR2 is FQGNSA. Trimming took off 3 bases at V and 4 bases at J, with 14 bases between the two ends. In nucleotides, the CDR3 is TGTGCCAGCAGCTTCGCGGGGCCGGGGCCAGATACGCAGTATTTT. It specifies CASSFAGPGPDTQYF. Full variable domain (rest looked up from reference TRBV7-2 and TRBJ2-3): GAGVSQSPSNKVTEKGKDVELRCDPISGHTALYWYRQSLGQGLEFLIYFQGNSAPDKSGLPSDRFSAERTGGSVSTLTIQRTQQEDSAVYLCASSFAGPGPDTQYFGPGTRLTVL.

This chain links TRBV4-1 with TRBJ1-5, with D possibly TRBD1 on 5 matching bases. The CDR3 is 17 amino acids. Germline loops: CDR1 MGHRA, CDR2 YSYEKL. Between the trimmed V and J ends, which lost 3 bases and 0 bases, there was a span of 15 bases. The CDR3 sequence is CASSHPAQGGSNQPQHF. Here the CDR3 DNA reads TGCGCCAGCAGCCATCCAGCGCAGGGAGGTAGCAATCAGCCCCAGCATTTT.

The chain combines TRBV6-4 with TRBJ2-7; 10 bases match TRBD2. The CDR3 has 17 amino acids. The junction had 11 bases not matched to a gene; V was cut back by 2 bases and J by 4 bases. CDR1 and CDR2 from the germline V gene are MRHNA and SNTAGT. This chain's CDR3 is CASSDKSLTSGEYEQYF. CDR3 DNA: TGTGCCAGCAGTGACAAAAGCCTTACTAGCGGGGAATACGAGCAGTACTTC.

The chain combines TRBV30 with TRBJ2-3; tentative D call: TRBD2 (6 bases). In germline, CDR1 is GTSNPN, CDR2 SVGIG (reference sequence). The V end lost 2 bases, the J end lost 3 bases, and 15 bases lay between the germline ends. The CDR3 sequence is 15 residues long. DNA for the CDR3: TGTGCCTGGAGTCTCGTGGCAGGGAGGACAGATACGCAGTATTTT. Amino acid sequence: CAWSLVAGRTDTQYF.